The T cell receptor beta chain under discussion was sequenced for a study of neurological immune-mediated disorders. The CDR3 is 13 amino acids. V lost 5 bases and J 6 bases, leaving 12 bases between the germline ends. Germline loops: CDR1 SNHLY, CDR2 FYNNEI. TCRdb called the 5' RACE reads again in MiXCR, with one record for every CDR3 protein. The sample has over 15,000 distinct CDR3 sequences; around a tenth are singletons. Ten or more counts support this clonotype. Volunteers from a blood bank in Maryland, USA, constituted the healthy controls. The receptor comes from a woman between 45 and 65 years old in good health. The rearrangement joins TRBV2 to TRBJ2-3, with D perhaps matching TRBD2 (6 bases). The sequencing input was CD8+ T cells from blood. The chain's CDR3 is CASSMTRSDTQYF. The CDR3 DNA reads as TGTGCCAGCAGTATGACTAGATCGGATACGCAGTATTTT. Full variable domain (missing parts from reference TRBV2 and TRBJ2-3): EPEVTQTPSHQVTQMGQEVILRCVPISNHLYFYWYRQILGQKVEFLVSFYNNEISEKSEIFDDQFSVERPDGSNFTLKIRSTKLEDSAMYFCASSMTRSDTQYFGPGTRLTVL.